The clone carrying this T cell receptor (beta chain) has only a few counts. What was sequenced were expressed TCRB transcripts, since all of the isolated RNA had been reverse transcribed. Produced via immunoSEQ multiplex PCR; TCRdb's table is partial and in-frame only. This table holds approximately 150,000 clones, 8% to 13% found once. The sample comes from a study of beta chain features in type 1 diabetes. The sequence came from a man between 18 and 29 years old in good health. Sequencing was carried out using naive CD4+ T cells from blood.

The CDR3 sequence: CASASGTGSEKLFF. As DNA, the CDR3 is TGTGCCAGCGCTTCTGGGACAGGGAGTGAAAAACTGTTTTTT. This chain connects TRBV18 to TRBJ1-4; 9 bases match TRBD1. V gave up 8 bases and J gave up 7 bases; unmatched junction bases: 8. Germline V gives CDR1 KGHSH, CDR2 LQKENI. The CDR3 has 14 residues.